These 11 T cell receptor beta chains were sequenced from one sample in a study of T cell responses to AZD1222 COVID-19 vaccine. Sequencing used immunoSEQ multiplex PCR; TCRdb keeps in-frame clones, though not all of them. The sample has under 150,000 clones, 92% seen once. The sequencing here drew on peripheral blood, taken 28 days after the second AZD1222 dose. Receptor source: an adult who received the AZD1222 COVID-19 vaccine.

The chain's CDR3 is CASRKNNVQQFF. The CDR3, as DNA: TGTGCCAGCAGGAAAAATAATGTGCAGCAGTTCTTC. The chain is built from TRBV6-5 and TRBJ2-1; no firm D call. V was pared by 6 bases and J by 11 bases, with 14 bases between. CDR3 length: 12 amino acids. The V gene's germline CDR1 is MNHEY and CDR2 SVGAGI.

The J gene is TRBJ1-2, the V gene TRBV30, with 7 bases lining up with TRBD1. Germline trimming cut 4 bases from V and 7 bases from J; bases unmatched to any gene: 12. Germline V gives CDR1 GTSNPN, CDR2 SVGIG (reference sequence). CDR3 size: 14 residues. The chain's CDR3 is CAWTARQGWAGYTF. The CDR3, as DNA: TGTGCCTGGACTGCCCGACAGGGCTGGGCTGGCTACACCTTC.

This sequence joins TRBV5-1 and TRBJ2-5, with 13 nucleotides matching TRBD2. Germline trimming cut 1 base from V and 2 bases from J; bases unmatched to any gene: 2. CDR1 SGHRS and CDR2 YFSETQ come from the germline V gene. This CDR3 region has 16 residues. CDR3 amino acids: CASSLQGLAGQETQYF. CDR3 sequence (DNA): TGCGCCAGCAGCTTGCAGGGACTAGCGGGACAAGAGACCCAGTACTTC.

This chain connects TRBV25-1 to TRBJ1-2; D is perhaps TRBD1 (6 bases). Per germline, CDR1 MGHDK and CDR2 SYGVNS. Deletions cut 2 bases from V and 2 bases from J, with 9 bases between. CDR3 length: 14 amino acids. The CDR3 DNA sequence: TGTGCCAGCAGTGAAGAAGGGGGGAACTATGGCTACACCTTC. Translating gives CASSEEGGNYGYTF.

This clone was observed a few times. The chain uses TRBV7-2 and TRBJ1-1; the D gene is possibly TRBD1 (5 bases). The CDR3 consists of 14 residues. Deletions cut 0 bases from V and 5 bases from J, with 10 bases between. Germline CDR1 is SGHTA and CDR2 is FQGNSA. The CDR3 loop is CASSLASGRTEAFF. CDR3 nucleotide sequence: TGTGCCAGCAGCTTAGCGTCAGGGCGGACTGAAGCTTTCTTT.

This chain links TRBV19 with TRBJ1-6; D is uncertain. The CDR3 has 15 amino acids. The V and J ends lost 5 bases and 5 bases respectively, with 13 bases between them. CDR1 is LNHDA and CDR2 is SQIVND in the germline V gene (reference sequence). The CDR3 nucleotides are TGTGCCAGTAGTCTCCAGGTTCTTAATAATTCACCCCTCCACTTT. Its protein product is CASSLQVLNNSPLHF.

The chain joins TRBV5-8 to TRBJ1-2, with 10 nucleotides matching TRBD1. There are 15 residues in the CDR3. J gave up 3 bases and V 4 bases, and 6 bases lay outside the gene matches. Per the germline V gene, CDR1 is SGHTS and CDR2 is YDEGEE. CDR3 sequence: CASSIRQGADYGYTF. DNA of the CDR3: TGTGCCAGCAGCATAAGACAGGGGGCGGACTATGGCTACACCTTC.

The CDR3 nucleotides read TGTGCCAGCAGCTTAGCGGGGATGGAAAACACCATATATTTT. Translation: CASSLAGMENTIYF. The J gene is TRBJ1-3, the V gene TRBV7-2; D not resolved. V was shortened by 0 bases and J by 6 bases, with 9 bases between the two germline ends. Germline-derived CDR1 and CDR2 are SGHTA and FQGNSA. The CDR3 is 14 amino acids.

The chain joins TRBV11-3 to TRBJ1-1, with 7 bases lining up with TRBD1. CDR1 is SGHNT, CDR2 YENEEA, per germline. This CDR3 region has 14 residues. After removal of 5 bases from V and 1 base from J, the junction contained 4 bases not matched to a gene. The DNA for the CDR3 is TGTGCCAGCAGCAGACAGGGCCCGAACACTGAAGCTTTCTTT. Translating gives CASSRQGPNTEAFF.

This clone came up a few times. The V gene is TRBV19, the J gene TRBJ1-1; possible D gene TRBD1, 6 bases. This CDR3 spans 15 amino acids. CDR1 and CDR2 (germline): LNHDA, SQIVND (reference sequence). The ends were cut back, 1 base at V and 4 bases at J, with 13 bases in the middle. The CDR3 protein is CASSIVGGMGTEAFF. In DNA form, the CDR3 reads TGTGCCAGTAGTATAGTAGGGGGAATGGGCACTGAAGCTTTCTTT.

V is TRBV27 and J is TRBJ2-1, with TRBD2 identical over 9 bases. The CDR3 has 15 residues. Germline loops: CDR1 MNHEY, CDR2 SMNVEV (reference sequence). Trimming at V came to 5 bases and at J to 3 bases, leaving 5 bases not matched to a gene. The CDR3: CASSHLAGIYNEQFF. The CDR3 coding sequence is TGTGCCAGCAGTCATCTAGCGGGAATCTACAATGAGCAGTTCTTC.